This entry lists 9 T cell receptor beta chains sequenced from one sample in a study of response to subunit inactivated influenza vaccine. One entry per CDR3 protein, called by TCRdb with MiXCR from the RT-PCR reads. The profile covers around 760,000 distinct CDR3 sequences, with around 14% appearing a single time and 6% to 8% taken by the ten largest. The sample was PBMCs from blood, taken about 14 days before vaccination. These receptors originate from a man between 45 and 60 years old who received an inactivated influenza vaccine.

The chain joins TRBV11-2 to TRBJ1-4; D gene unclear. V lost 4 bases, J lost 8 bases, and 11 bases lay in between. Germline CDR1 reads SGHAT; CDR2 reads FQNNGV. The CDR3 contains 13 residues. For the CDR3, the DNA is TGTGCCAGCAGCTCTCCCGCGGGGGAAAAACTGTTTTTT. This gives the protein CASSSPAGEKLFF. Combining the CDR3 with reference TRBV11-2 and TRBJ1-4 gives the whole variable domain EAGVAQSPRYKIIEKRQSVAFWCNPISGHATLYWYQQILGQGPKLLIQFQNNGVVDDSQLPKDRFSAERLKGVDSTLKIQPAKLEDSAVYLCASSSPAGEKLFFGSGTQLSVL.

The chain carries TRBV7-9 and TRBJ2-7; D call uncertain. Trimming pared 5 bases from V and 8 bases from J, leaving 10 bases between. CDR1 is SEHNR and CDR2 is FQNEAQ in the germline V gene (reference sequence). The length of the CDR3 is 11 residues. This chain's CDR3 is CASSPGQQQYF. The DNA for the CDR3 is TGTGCCAGCAGCCCGGGCCAGCAGCAGTACTTC.

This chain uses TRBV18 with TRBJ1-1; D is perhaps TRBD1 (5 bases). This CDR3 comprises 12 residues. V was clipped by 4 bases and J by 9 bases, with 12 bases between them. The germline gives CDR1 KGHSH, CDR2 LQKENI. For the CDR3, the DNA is TGTGCCAGCTCACAGCAGGGTAATCAAGCTTTCTTT. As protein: CASSQQGNQAFF.

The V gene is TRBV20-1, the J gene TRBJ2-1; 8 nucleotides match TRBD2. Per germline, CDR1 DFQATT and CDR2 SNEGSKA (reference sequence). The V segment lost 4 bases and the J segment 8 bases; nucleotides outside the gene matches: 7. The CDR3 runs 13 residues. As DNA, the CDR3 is TGCAGTGCTATAAGCGGGAGTGGTGATGAGCAGTTCTTC. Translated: CSAISGSGDEQFF.

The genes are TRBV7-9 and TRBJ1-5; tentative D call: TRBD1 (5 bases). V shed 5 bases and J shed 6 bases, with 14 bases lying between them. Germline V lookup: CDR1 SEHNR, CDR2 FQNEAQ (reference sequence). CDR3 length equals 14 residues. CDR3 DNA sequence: TGTGCCAGCAGCGGACAACCTCGGGGTCAGCCCCAGCATTTT. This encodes CASSGQPRGQPQHF.

The CDR3 nucleotides read TGTGCCAGCAGTTACTACCCGACAGGGGGCTACGAGCAGTACTTC. It codes for CASSYYPTGGYEQYF. The chain joins TRBV6-5 to TRBJ2-7; 9 bases fit TRBD1. The CDR3 runs to 15 residues. Germline CDR1 and CDR2: MNHEY and SVGAGI. Trimming removed 1 base from V and 3 bases from J; junction bases left unmatched: 4.

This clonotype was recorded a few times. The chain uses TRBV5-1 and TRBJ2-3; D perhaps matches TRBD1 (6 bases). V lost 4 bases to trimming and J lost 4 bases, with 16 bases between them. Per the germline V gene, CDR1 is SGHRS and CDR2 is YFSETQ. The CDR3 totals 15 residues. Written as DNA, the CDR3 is TGCGCCAGCAGCATCACAGGGTTGGGCGCAGATACGCAGTATTTT. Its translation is CASSITGLGADTQYF.

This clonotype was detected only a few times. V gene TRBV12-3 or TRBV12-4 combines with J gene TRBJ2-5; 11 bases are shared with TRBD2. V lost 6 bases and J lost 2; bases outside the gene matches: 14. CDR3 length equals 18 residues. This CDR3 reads CASSPRGLAGGPQETQYF. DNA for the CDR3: TGTGCCAGCAGCCCAAGGGGGCTAGCGGGAGGCCCGCAAGAGACCCAGTACTTC.

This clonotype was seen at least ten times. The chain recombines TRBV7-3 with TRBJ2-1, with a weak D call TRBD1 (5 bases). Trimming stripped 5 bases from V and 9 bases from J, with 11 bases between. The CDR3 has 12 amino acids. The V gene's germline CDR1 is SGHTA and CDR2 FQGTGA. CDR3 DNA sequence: TGTGCCAGCAGCACGAGTAGGGGTGAGCAGTTCTTC. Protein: CASSTSRGEQFF.